Below, one TCR beta chain is given with its context. The CDR3 covers 15 residues. The germline CDR1 and CDR2 sequences are KGHDR and SFDVKD. The data belong to a study of T cells expressing NK-cell markers. Whole-study context: TCR beta repertoires came from sorted CD3+CD56+NKG2C+, CD3+CD56+NKG2C- and CD3+CD56-NKG2C+ T cells. Seven of eight sequenced donors tested HCMV-seropositive; one tested seronegative.

TCR beta cDNA was generated via 5'RACE template switching incorporating UMIs. TCRdb re-called the 5' RACE reads and catalogs CDR3 proteins one per entry, DNA excluded. This table lists some 600,000 distinct CDR3 sequences. The sequence was collected from a man aged 18 to 30 in good health. Sequences were obtained from blood T cells: a sorted CD56 or NKG2C T cell subset, CD4+ or CD8+ T cells, or bulk PBMC T cells (not recorded which). This sequence joins TRBV24-1 and TRBJ2-1; TCRdb gives TRBD2 as the D gene, but with no DNA this cannot be confirmed. This chain's CDR3 is CATSPTSGRADEQFF.